This T cell receptor (beta chain) was identified during a study of beta chain features in type 1 diabetes. Study at large: Sorted cells numbering 95 million to 110 million were examined across all samples. Study-level findings and limits: Shorter templates might be favored by PCR, equally in patients and controls. There was a moderate but significant shortening of TCRB CDR3s in all four CD4+ subsets of Type 1 diabetes patients.

Trimming pared 4 bases from V and 4 bases from J, leaving 15 bases between. This CDR3 comprises 15 residues. The germline V gene has CDR1 SGHDN and CDR2 FVKESK. The authors took one heparinised blood draw, averaging about 120 mL, from each donor. This clone has a handful of counts. No antigen is known for it. The isolated RNA, all of it, was reverse transcribed, so expressed TCRB transcripts were what got sequenced. Profiled with immunoSEQ multiplex PCR; TCRdb holds only in-frame clones, not every one. This sample carries 500,000 to 850,000 clones, about 14% of them seen once, and the ten largest clones take approximately 0.042%.

The rearrangement links TRBV14 to TRBJ2-3; perhaps TRBD1 as D (6 bases). The source material was naive CD4+ T cells from blood. This sequence was found in a man aged 18 to 29 with type 1 diabetes. The CDR3 sequence is CASSPLGGRADTQYF. CDR3 nucleotide sequence: TGTGCCAGCAGCCCCTTAGGGGGAAGAGCAGATACGCAGTATTTT.